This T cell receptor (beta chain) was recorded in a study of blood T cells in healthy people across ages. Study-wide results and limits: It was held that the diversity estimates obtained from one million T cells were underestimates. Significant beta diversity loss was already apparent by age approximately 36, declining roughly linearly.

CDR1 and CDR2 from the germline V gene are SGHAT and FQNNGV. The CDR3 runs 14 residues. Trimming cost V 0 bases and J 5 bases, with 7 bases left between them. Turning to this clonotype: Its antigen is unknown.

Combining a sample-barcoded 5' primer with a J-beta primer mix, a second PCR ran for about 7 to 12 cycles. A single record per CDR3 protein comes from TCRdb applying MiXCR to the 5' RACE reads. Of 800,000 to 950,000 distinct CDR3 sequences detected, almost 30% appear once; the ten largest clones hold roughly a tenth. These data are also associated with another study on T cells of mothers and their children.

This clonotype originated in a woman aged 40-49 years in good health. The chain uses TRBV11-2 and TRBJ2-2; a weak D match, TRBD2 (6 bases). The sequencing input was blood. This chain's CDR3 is CASSLDGGTGELFF. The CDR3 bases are TGTGCCAGCAGCTTAGATGGGGGGACCGGGGAGCTGTTTTTT.